This entry features one T cell receptor beta chain sequence. Its cognate antigen is unknown. The CDR3 has 13 residues. Germline V gives CDR1 GTSNPN, CDR2 SVGIG (reference sequence). Trimming cost V 4 bases and J 0 bases, with 7 bases left between them. These data are taken from a study of post-analysis software for immune sequencing data. Study-level points and caveats: In patients, five or six TRBV segments were more frequent than in controls, with TRBV5-6, TRBV5-1 and TRBV20-1 among them.

Unique molecular identifiers had been added to the TCR beta cDNA libraries. TCRdb ran MiXCR on the PCR reads and lists one entry per CDR3 protein. The table records fewer than 700,000 distinct CDR3 sequences, about 40% of them present only once. This chain links TRBV30 with TRBJ2-1; D unresolved. This sequence originates from a girl aged 10-17 years with multiple sclerosis. Sequenced material: blood. CDR3 bases: TGTGCCTGGACTTTTAGCTCCTACAATGAGCAGTTCTTC. Its protein product is CAWTFSSYNEQFF.